This entry describes one T cell receptor beta chain. No cognate antigen has been identified for it. No much larger clone is present one base from it, and per-base qualities are unavailable. These data come from a study of OX40 agonist ivuxolimab in advanced cancers. In the study overall: Ivuxolimab was a fully human IgG2 agonistic monoclonal antibody targeting the costimulatory receptor OX40 (CD134). The point of sequencing TCRbeta in the periphery was to test whether ivuxolimab changed TCR sequence diversity and drove clonal T-cell expansion. Intravenous ivuxolimab was administered to patients every 2 weeks at six dose levels: 0.01, 0.1, 0.3, 1.5, 3 and 10 mg/kg. Patients were allowed to have had prior anti-PD-1, anti-PD-L1 or anti-CTLA-4 therapy, and approximately 40% of the dose-escalation patients had been treated with checkpoint inhibitors. Partial responses were achieved by three dose-escalation patients, of whom one had hepatocellular carcinoma and two had cutaneous melanoma. The monotherapy dose-escalation portion (N ≈ 50 patients) of the phase I ivuxolimab trial is reported in the paper. A male proportion of roughly 80% and a mean age of about 60 years, ranging from roughly 23 to 90, were recorded for the dose-escalation cohort. Among the approximately 50 dose-escalation patients, 19 had hepatocellular carcinoma, about 15 melanoma, 9 renal cell carcinoma and 9 head and neck cancer.

The research as a whole found: After ivuxolimab, more expanded clones were found on average in CD8+ T cells than in CD4+ T cells. The antigen specificity of the clonally expanded peripheral T cells was not determined. Low levels of normalized T-cell clonal expansion were also seen in some patients who did not respond. In the 0.1-3.0 mg/kg groups, partial responders had among the lowest normalized peripheral clonal expansion, particularly in CD8+ T cells. At doses of 0.1 to 3.0 mg/kg, clonal expansion of both CD4+ and CD8+ blood T cells was observed from baseline to week 6.

Patients with a history of autoimmune disease or receiving systemic immunosuppression were excluded from the trial. In every dose cohort, peripheral blood was drawn for TCR sequencing at baseline, cycle 4 day 1, and cycle 7 day 1. The samples were drawn from a first-in-human, open-label, multicenter phase I dose-escalation trial of ivuxolimab. Adults with locally advanced or metastatic head and neck squamous cell, hepatocellular, melanoma or renal cell carcinoma were enrolled in the trial. CD4+ and CD8+ T cells were sorted separately from peripheral blood before TCR sequencing. CDR1 SGHDN and CDR2 FVKESK are derived from the germline V gene. V lost 0 bases and J lost 3 bases, and the count of bases not matched to a germline gene is 12. The CDR3, from cysteine to phenylalanine, totals 19 residues. Solely the CDR3 DNA is kept, with 57 bases framed from the first base. To sequence the TCRbeta CDR3 region, genomic DNA was isolated from the sorted cells. The immunoSEQ Assay was used for sequencing of TCRbeta CDR3 regions. TCRdb provides this immuneACCESS table in a form limited to in-frame rearrangements. Some clones are lacking; in checked studies, under half of them reflect an unresolved V gene, and why the rest are absent is not known. The sample profile shows 66,000 or so clones; roughly 80% of them were found once. Of the sample, 4% to 4.5% is held by the ten largest clones.

Recombination connected TRBV14 to TRBJ2-5; 11 bases in between match TRBD2. The source of this sequence is an adult with an advanced solid tumor such as melanoma, head and neck, liver or kidney cancer. Sequences were derived from CD4+ or CD8+ T cells sorted from blood, sampled in a trial of the OX40 agonist ivuxolimab. The CDR3 corresponds to CASSQEGGLAGGNKETQYF. Read as DNA, the sequence is TGTGCCAGCAGCCAAGAAGGAGGGCTAGCGGGGGGCAATAAAGAGACCCAGTACTTC.